Shown below are 8 T cell receptor beta chains from a single sample sequenced in a study of identical twins. TCRdb passed the 5' RACE reads through MiXCR, listing each CDR3 protein once. The data show roughly 150,000 distinct CDR3 sequences, around 3.5% seen once. Sequencing used memory T cells sorted from blood. All receptors derive from a man aged 18 to 30 in good health.

This clonotype was found many times. The V gene is TRBV10-3, the J gene TRBJ2-5, with D tentatively TRBD1 (6 bases). CDR1 ENHRY and CDR2 SYGVKD come from the germline V gene. This CDR3 region has 13 residues. V lost 4 bases and J 1 base, leaving 7 bases between the germline ends. CDR3 nucleotide sequence: TGTGCCATCAGTGGGGACACCCAAGAGACCCAGTACTTC. This gives the protein CAISGDTQETQYF.

This clonotype was counted at least ten times. The DNA of the CDR3 is TGTGCCAGCAGTTCTCAGGGACTGGACACTGAAGCTTTCTTT. Protein product: CASSSQGLDTEAFF. J is TRBJ1-1 and V is TRBV6-5; D perhaps matches TRBD1 (5 bases). The CDR3 covers 14 residues. Germline V gives CDR1 MNHEY, CDR2 SVGAGI. The ends were cut back, 4 bases at V and 3 bases at J, with 12 bases in the middle.

This clonotype was seen ten or more times. CDR3 in amino acids: CSVQQRVADTQYF. The CDR3 coding sequence is TGCAGCGTACAACAGAGAGTTGCTGATACGCAGTATTTT. The chain joins TRBV29-1 to TRBJ2-3; D remains ambiguous. V was trimmed by 6 bases and J by 6 bases, leaving 16 bases between them. Germline V CDR1 and CDR2: SQVTM, ANQGSEA. The CDR3 contains 13 residues.

This clonotype was recorded many times. The chain recombines TRBV11-2 with TRBJ2-6; 8 bases agree with TRBD1. This CDR3 has 17 residues. The germline gives CDR1 SGHAT, CDR2 FQNNGV. V shed 0 bases, J shed 1 base, and the junction held 2 bases outside the gene matches. The CDR3 spells CASSLEGQGSGANVLTF. CDR3 sequence (DNA): TGTGCCAGCAGCTTAGAAGGACAGGGTTCTGGGGCCAACGTCCTGACTTTC.

This clonotype was counted many times. The rearrangement links TRBV6-5 to TRBJ2-1, with 13 bases fitting TRBD2. The CDR3 totals 15 residues. Germline trimming cut 6 bases from V and 9 bases from J; bases unmatched to any gene: 8. Germline values: CDR1 MNHEY, CDR2 SVGAGI. The DNA of the CDR3 is TGTGCCAGCAGATACGGGACTAGCGGGACCGGTGAGCAGTTCTTC. This translates into CASRYGTSGTGEQFF.

This clonotype was seen many times. In DNA form, the CDR3 reads TGTGCCAGCAGCTCGACGTCTGCGGGCATCACAGATACGCAGTATTTT. It codes for CASSSTSAGITDTQYF. J is TRBJ2-3 and V is TRBV7-2; perhaps TRBD2 as D (5 bases). The germline CDR1 and CDR2 sequences are SGHTA and FQGNSA. The CDR3 consists of 16 residues. V lost 4 bases and J lost 2, with 16 bases in between.

The rearrangement uses TRBV7-9 and TRBJ2-1; perhaps TRBD2 as D (6 bases). The length of the CDR3 is 17 residues. V lost 6 bases, J lost 7 bases, and 25 bases lay in between. The germline gives CDR1 SEHNR, CDR2 FQNEAQ (reference sequence). CDR3 region: CASRKDTGTLTGNEQFF. For the CDR3, the DNA is TGTGCCAGCAGGAAGGATACCGGGACTCTTACGGGGAATGAGCAGTTCTTC.

There are a few counts of this clonotype. This chain uses TRBV20-1 with TRBJ2-6, with a tentative D call TRBD2 (6 bases). The V gene's germline CDR1 is DFQATT and CDR2 SNEGSKA (reference sequence). The V end lost 0 bases, the J end lost 0 bases, and 15 bases lay between the germline ends. The CDR3 consists of 18 residues. CDR3 in DNA: TGCAGTGCTAGAGATCTCCGGGGAGGATCCTCTGGGGCCAACGTCCTGACTTTC. Residues: CSARDLRGGSSGANVLTF.